A single sample gave rise to the 27 T cell receptor beta chains below, sequenced in a study of neurological immune-mediated disorders. One entry per CDR3 protein results from TCRdb running MiXCR on the 5' RACE reads. The table shows about 48,000 distinct CDR3 sequences, with roughly 23% occurring only once. The specimen sequenced was PBMCs. Receptors originate from a woman in her 70s in good health.

This clonotype was seen many times. This sequence joins TRBV28 and TRBJ2-2; weak D call: TRBD2 (5 bases). V lost 5 bases and J lost 5, with 6 bases in between. In germline, CDR1 is MDHEN, CDR2 SYDVKM. This CDR3 is built from 12 residues. As DNA, the CDR3 is TGTGCCAGCAGTCCGGGAACCGGGGAGCTGTTTTTT. It translates to CASSPGTGELFF.

This clonotype was recorded many times. The J gene is TRBJ2-1, the V gene TRBV5-1; TRBD2 might be the D (5 bases). V was cut by 0 bases and J by 6 bases, with 10 bases left in between. This CDR3 comprises 14 residues. Per the germline V gene, CDR1 is SGHRS and CDR2 is YFSETQ. The CDR3 coding sequence is TGCGCCAGCAGCTTGGGGGCAGAGGGCAATGAGCAGTTCTTC. Translated: CASSLGAEGNEQFF.

This clonotype occurred many times. The rearrangement joins TRBV15 to TRBJ1-1; 9 nucleotides agree with TRBD1. The germline CDR1 and CDR2 sequences are LNHNV and YYDKDF (reference sequence). Trimming removed 3 bases from V and 1 base from J; junction bases left unmatched: 3. The CDR3 extends over 15 amino acids. The CDR3 loop reads CATSSPGQGNTEAFF. The CDR3 coding sequence is TGTGCCACCAGCAGCCCGGGACAGGGGAACACTGAAGCTTTCTTT.

This clonotype was observed at least ten times. The chain employs TRBV20-1 and TRBJ2-5; TRBD2 matches 9 bases. The CDR3 sequence is 15 residues long. From germline, CDR1 is DFQATT and CDR2 SNEGSKA (reference sequence). V was clipped by 0 bases and J by 5 bases; unmatched bases: 7. The CDR3 coding sequence is TGCAGTGCTAGAGAGCTAGCGGGATTGGGGGAGACCCAGTACTTC. This codes for CSARELAGLGETQYF.

This clonotype was counted many times. The chain combines TRBV20-1 with TRBJ1-3; D not certain. This CDR3 has 15 residues. V was trimmed by 4 bases and J by 0 bases, leaving 13 bases between them. CDR1 and CDR2 from the germline V gene are DFQATT and SNEGSKA (reference sequence). This CDR3 reads CSATGFVGSGNTIYF. The CDR3 coding sequence is TGCAGTGCTACCGGGTTTGTGGGCTCTGGAAACACCATATATTTT.

This clonotype was recorded at least ten times. The chain employs TRBV5-1 and TRBJ2-5, with 9 positions matching TRBD1. The CDR3 contains 14 residues. Germline V gene sequence: CDR1 SGHRS, CDR2 YFSETQ. The V and J ends lost 3 bases and 5 bases, in that order; junction bases with no gene match: 5. The chain's CDR3 is CASSSPTGGETQYF. In DNA, the CDR3 is TGCGCCAGCAGCTCCCCGACAGGGGGGGAGACCCAGTACTTC. Filled out from reference TRBV5-1 and TRBJ2-5, the complete variable domain reads KAGVTQTPRYLIKTRGQQVTLSCSPISGHRSVSWYQQTPGQGLQFLFEYFSETQRNKGNFPGRFSGRQFSNSRSEMNVSTLELGDSALYLCASSSPTGGETQYFGPGTRLLVL.

This clonotype was seen repeatedly, ten times or more. This chain uses TRBV7-2 with TRBJ2-2; 8 nucleotides agree with TRBD1. Trimming cost V 0 bases and J 1 base; bases outside gene matches: 7. The CDR3 spans 18 residues. CDR1 is SGHTA and CDR2 is FQGNSA in the germline V gene. The CDR3: CASSLARQGRLNTGELFF. CDR3 coding DNA: TGTGCCAGCAGCTTAGCCCGACAGGGGCGGTTGAACACCGGGGAGCTGTTTTTT. Drawing the rest from reference TRBV7-2 and TRBJ2-2, the complete variable domain is GAGVSQSPSNKVTEKGKDVELRCDPISGHTALYWYRQSLGQGLEFLIYFQGNSAPDKSGLPSDRFSAERTGGSVSTLTIQRTQQEDSAVYLCASSLARQGRLNTGELFFGEGSRLTVL.

The J gene is TRBJ2-7, the V gene TRBV4-3, with D possibly TRBD2 on 7 matching bases. The CDR3 length is 16 residues. The germline V gene encodes CDR1 LGHNA and CDR2 YSLEER. The V end was cut by 1 base, the J end by 4 bases, with 17 bases between. For the CDR3, the DNA is TGCGCCAGCAGCCAAGTGTTTGCGGGGGCGTCATACGAGCAGTACTTC. Its protein is CASSQVFAGASYEQYF.

This clonotype appeared many times. CDR3 amino acids: CASLGGLAGAMGEQFF. The CDR3 nucleotides are TGTGCCAGCCTTGGGGGACTAGCGGGAGCCATGGGTGAGCAGTTCTTC. The V gene is TRBV28, the J gene TRBJ2-1; 14 bases fit TRBD2. There are 16 residues in the CDR3. The germline V gene has CDR1 MDHEN and CDR2 SYDVKM. V dropped 8 bases and J dropped 9; count of bases not matched to a gene: 12.

This clonotype occurred a few times. The chain's CDR3 is CASSLRDNGYNEQFF. CDR3 DNA sequence: TGTGCCAGCAGCCTCCGGGACAATGGATACAATGAGCAGTTCTTC. The chain carries TRBV3-1 and TRBJ2-1; perhaps TRBD1 as D (6 bases). Germline CDR1 reads LGHDT; CDR2 reads YNNKEL (reference sequence). V lost 4 bases to trimming and J lost 4 bases, with 14 bases between them. The CDR3 covers 15 residues.

This clonotype has a count of ten or more. The genes are TRBV4-3 and TRBJ1-2; 8 nucleotides agree with TRBD1. The germline gives CDR1 LGHNA, CDR2 YSLEER. With V trimmed by 6 bases and J by 3 bases, 3 bases remained unmatched. CDR3 length: 13 amino acids. The CDR3 here is CASRQTGDYGYTF. CDR3 nucleotides: TGCGCCAGCAGACAGACAGGGGACTATGGCTACACCTTC.

This clonotype was observed many times. The chain combines TRBV19 with TRBJ2-3; D is unresolved. Germline values: CDR1 LNHDA, CDR2 SQIVND (reference sequence). The CDR3 is 12 amino acids. The V and J ends lost 10 bases and 5 bases respectively, with 13 bases between them. The CDR3 sequence is CATGPSGDTQYF. The CDR3 DNA reads as TGTGCCACCGGGCCGTCGGGAGATACGCAGTATTTT.

There are many counts of this clonotype. The chain carries TRBV29-1 and TRBJ2-1; 9 bases line up with TRBD2. From germline, CDR1 is SQVTM and CDR2 ANQGSEA. The CDR3 is 16 amino acids. V gave up 4 bases and J gave up 0 bases; unmatched junction bases: 7. The CDR3 reads CSVVSSGTYSYNEQFF. The DNA of the CDR3 is TGCAGCGTTGTGTCTAGCGGGACCTACTCCTACAATGAGCAGTTCTTC.

The chain recombines TRBV7-2 with TRBJ2-2, with TRBD1 matching over 7 bases. Germline values: CDR1 SGHTA, CDR2 FQGNSA. The J segment lost 5 bases and the V segment lost 5 bases, leaving 8 bases of the junction unmatched. The CDR3 consists of 15 residues. The CDR3 protein is CASSLRDRETGELFF. Written as DNA, the CDR3 is TGTGCCAGCAGCCTAAGAGACAGGGAAACCGGGGAGCTGTTTTTT.

This clonotype was recorded many times. The chain combines TRBV5-1 with TRBJ2-5; D gene uncertain. CDR1 SGHRS and CDR2 YFSETQ come from the germline V gene. The CDR3 covers 16 residues. The ends were cut back, 0 bases at V and 0 bases at J, with 12 bases in the middle. CDR3 in amino acids: CASSLDGFPNQETQYF. The CDR3 bases are TGCGCCAGCAGCTTGGACGGATTCCCGAACCAAGAGACCCAGTACTTC. Full variable domain (remainder filled in from reference TRBV5-1 and TRBJ2-5): KAGVTQTPRYLIKTRGQQVTLSCSPISGHRSVSWYQQTPGQGLQFLFEYFSETQRNKGNFPGRFSGRQFSNSRSEMNVSTLELGDSALYLCASSLDGFPNQETQYFGPGTRLLVL.

A remark on this clonotype: Mismatch with germline at one junction end may stem from a read error. The chain employs TRBV12-3 or TRBV12-4 and TRBJ1-3; D is uncertain. The CDR3 runs to 14 residues. CDR3 coding DNA: TGTACCAGCAGGTTAACCTTCTCTGGAAACACCATATATTTT. Protein product: CTSRLTFSGNTIYF.

The count of this clonotype is one. The V call is TRBV20-1, the J call TRBJ1-2; 7 nucleotides line up with TRBD1. Germline-derived CDR1 and CDR2 are DFQATT and SNEGSKA (reference sequence). With V trimmed by 5 bases and J by 6 bases, 12 bases remained unmatched. This CDR3 has 14 amino acids. The CDR3 reads CSAYLFTGEDGYTF. CDR3 nucleotide sequence: TGCAGTGCTTACCTATTTACAGGGGAAGATGGCTACACCTTC.

A remark on this clonotype: A clone one base away is much larger, so this may be a read error. The chain employs TRBV29-1 and TRBJ2-1, with 8 bases matching TRBD1. Trimming cost V 6 bases and J 7 bases; bases outside gene matches: 11. Germline lookup yields CDR1 SQVTM and CDR2 ANQGSEA. The CDR3 runs 14 residues. As DNA, the CDR3 is TGCAGCGTAGTTTCAGGGGGCAATCGGAATGAGCAGTTCTTC. Its protein product is CSVVSGGNRNEQFF.

This clonotype was observed at least ten times. The chain uses TRBV7-6 and TRBJ2-7; D may be TRBD1 or TRBD2 (6 bases each). V shed 5 bases and J shed 4 bases, with 18 bases lying between them. The CDR3 extends over 15 amino acids. Germline CDR1 SGHVS, CDR2 FNYEAQ. DNA of the CDR3: TGTGCCAGCAGCCCGACAGGTCCGGGGGCGTACGAGCAGTACTTC. Protein product: CASSPTGPGAYEQYF. The variable domain in full, with the rest retrieved from reference TRBV7-6 and TRBJ2-7, is GAGVSQSPRYKVTKRGQDVALRCDPISGHVSLYWYRQALGQGPEFLTYFNYEAQQDKSGLPNDRFSAERPEGSISTLTIQRTEQRDSAMYRCASSPTGPGAYEQYFGPGTRLTVT.

The CDR3 nucleotides are TGTGCCAGCAGATATATAACGGGACAAAACACTGAAGCTTTCTTT. Translation: CASRYITGQNTEAFF. V is TRBV7-2 and J is TRBJ1-1; TRBD1 is a possible D gene (6 bases). The CDR3 runs to 15 residues. CDR1 SGHTA and CDR2 FQGNSA come from the germline V gene. Trimming pared 6 bases from V and 2 bases from J, leaving 16 bases between.

This clonotype has a count of ten or more. The rearrangement links TRBV5-1 to TRBJ2-1; TRBD2 matches 11 bases. The CDR3 runs to 16 residues. V shed 4 bases and J 7 bases; nucleotides not matched to a gene: 10. Germline loops: CDR1 SGHRS, CDR2 YFSETQ. CDR3 sequence (DNA): TGCGCCAGCAGCACCGATAGCGGGAGGGCGGGGAATGAGCAGTTCTTC. Translating gives CASSTDSGRAGNEQFF.

This clonotype came up many times. The chain has TRBV7-2 and TRBJ2-2; D might be TRBD1 (5 bases). Per germline, CDR1 SGHTA and CDR2 FQGNSA. V lost 1 base and J 3 bases, leaving 9 bases between the germline ends. The CDR3 is 15 amino acids. DNA of the CDR3: TGTGCCAGCAGCTTAGACAGGTTGGACACCGGGGAGCTGTTTTTT. It specifies CASSLDRLDTGELFF.

This clonotype qualifies as medium-sized. CDR3 DNA sequence: TGCAGTGCTAGTGGCGCGGGGCCAACCTACGAGCAGTACTTC. It codes for CSASGAGPTYEQYF. The V call is TRBV20-1, the J call TRBJ2-7; possible D gene TRBD2, 6 bases. V gave up 3 bases and J gave up 2 bases, with 14 bases separating them. There are 14 residues in the CDR3. Germline CDR1 is DFQATT and CDR2 is SNEGSKA (reference sequence).

This chain uses TRBV24-1 with TRBJ2-1; D may be TRBD2 (5 bases). This CDR3 comprises 13 residues. V was cut by 4 bases and J by 9 bases, with 12 bases left in between. From germline, CDR1 is KGHDR and CDR2 SFDVKD. In DNA form, the CDR3 reads TGTGCCACCAGTGACGCGACTACCATTGAGCAGTTCTTC. Translation: CATSDATTIEQFF.

This clonotype was seen repeatedly, ten times or more. The chain couples TRBV3-1 to TRBJ2-7; 7 positions agree with TRBD2. V shed 1 base, J shed 0 bases, and the junction held 9 bases outside the gene matches. CDR3 size: 17 residues. The germline CDR1 and CDR2 sequences are LGHDT and YNNKEL (reference sequence). In nucleotides, the CDR3 is TGTGCCAGCAGCCAAGGGGCTAGCGGACGCAGCTCCTACGAGCAGTACTTC. Residues: CASSQGASGRSSYEQYF.

This clonotype was recorded at least ten times. This rearrangement joins TRBV4-1 to TRBJ2-6; weak D call: TRBD2 (6 bases). The germline V and J ends were trimmed by 7 bases and 4 bases, with 14 bases remaining between them. The CDR3 totals 15 residues. Germline V gene data show CDR1 as MGHRA and CDR2 as YSYEKL. The CDR3 region has the DNA TGCGCCAGCACCAACGGGAGCTCAGGGGCCAACGTCCTGACTTTC. This encodes CASTNGSSGANVLTF.

This clonotype was recorded many times. This chain links TRBV9 with TRBJ1-3; perhaps TRBD1 as D (6 bases). Germline V lookup: CDR1 SGDLS, CDR2 YYNGEE. This CDR3 has 15 amino acids. The germline V and J ends were trimmed by 2 bases and 1 base, with 10 bases remaining between them. DNA of the CDR3: TGTGCCAGCAGCGTGGGGACAATTTCTGGAAACACCATATATTTT. Translation gives CASSVGTISGNTIYF.